This T cell receptor (beta chain) is drawn from a study of shared clonotypes between healthy human individuals. Germline loops: CDR1 SGHDN, CDR2 FVKESK. V dropped 2 bases and J dropped 5; count of bases not matched to a gene: 8. The CDR3 has 15 amino acids. With regard to this clone: Its antigen is not known.

Findings and limits, study-wide: The rarefaction results pointed to incomplete sorted-subset sequencing despite large depth.

Profiling relied on immunoSEQ multiplex PCR, and the TCRdb table lists in-frame clones only, not all of them. The table has 800,000 to 950,000 clones, roughly 96% seen once. Naive CD8 cells comprised CD45RO-negative, CCR7-positively selected cells, excluding terminally differentiated effector memory CD45RA+ cells. Sequencing was done on a sample of naive CD8+ T cells sorted from blood. The J gene is TRBJ2-7, the V gene TRBV14, with 8 bases fitting TRBD1. This clonotype originated in a young man in good health. The CDR3 DNA is TGTGCCAGCAGCCAATTGAGGACAGGGTTCAACGAGCAGTACTTC. Translating it yields CASSQLRTGFNEQYF.